This entry is about one T cell receptor beta chain. These data originate in a study of T cell changes during pregnancy in multiple sclerosis. Clones were sequenced by immunoSEQ multiplex PCR, and TCRdb holds only the in-frame ones, with some missing. This sample has tens of thousands of clones, with 90% to 95% found just once. The germline CDR1 and CDR2 sequences are MNHNS and SASEGT. This CDR3 comprises 12 residues. V was clipped by 2 bases and J by 6 bases, with 5 bases between them. The material was peripheral blood, obtained in the third trimester of pregnancy. This chain connects TRBV6-1 to TRBJ1-5; D is uncertain. The clonotype originates from a female donor in good health, enrolled as a control in a pregnancy study. CDR3: CASSESGQPQHF. CDR3 in DNA: TGTGCCAGCAGTGAAAGCGGTCAGCCCCAGCATTTT.